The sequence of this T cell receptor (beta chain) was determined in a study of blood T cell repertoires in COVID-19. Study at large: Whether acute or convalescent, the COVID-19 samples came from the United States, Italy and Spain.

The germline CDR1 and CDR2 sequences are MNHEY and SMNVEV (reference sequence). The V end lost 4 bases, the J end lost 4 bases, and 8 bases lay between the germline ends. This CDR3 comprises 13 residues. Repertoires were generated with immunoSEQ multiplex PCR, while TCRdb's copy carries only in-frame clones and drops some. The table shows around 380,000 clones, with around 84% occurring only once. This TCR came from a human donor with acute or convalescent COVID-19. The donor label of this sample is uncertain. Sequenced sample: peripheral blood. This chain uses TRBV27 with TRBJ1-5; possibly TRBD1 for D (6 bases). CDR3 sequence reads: CASSSTGNQPQHF. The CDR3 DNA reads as TGTGCCAGCAGTTCAACAGGGAATCAGCCCCAGCATTTT.